This TCR beta chain is drawn from a study of cytomegalovirus exposure and HLA in healthy donors (TCRdb year 2017). Some background on the complete study: An earlier analysis of roughly 610 of the donors reported approximately 300 Gb of sequence data and 95 million to 130 million unique TCR beta sequences obtained from roughly 180 million T cells. Roughly 300 gigabases of sequencing data and approximately 85 million unique TCR sequences were included in an early release covering under 650 HLA-typed donors. The genetic ancestry cluster associated with self-reported Caucasian donors included roughly four fifths of the 398 genotyped donors. The aim of the study was to test whether cataloging public T cell receptors could identify signatures of past pathogen exposure. Using immunosequencing, the study profiled T cell repertoires from 666 subjects and related those repertoires to cytomegalovirus serostatus. A separate validation cohort of 100 to 150 different subjects was used in addition to the roughly 620-subject first cohort. The study combined high-throughput TCR immunosequencing, statistical association of individual TCRs with disease status, and machine learning to predict cytomegalovirus infection status. In a later analysis, previously published TCR beta repertoires from fewer than 750 donors were re-analyzed and high-resolution HLA genotyping was added so that TCR occurrence patterns could be studied. Rather than drawing on any new phenotypic data, the later analysis identified candidate immune exposures from TCR beta sequences and the way those sequences occurred across donors. An earlier analysis of roughly 600 of the donors used high-throughput TCR beta sequencing to judge whether each TCR beta V gene segment behaved as functional or pseudogenic. Donor age, sex, ethnicity and CMV serostatus were compiled alongside the repertoire data. A later genetic analysis took genome-wide SNP genotypes for about 65% of the 666 donors and used that subset as a discovery cohort. Every discovery cohort repertoire had been produced on one sequencing platform. Class I and class II HLA loci were covered by the typing at four-digit resolution. Typing coverage differed by locus: A, B, C, DRB1 and DQB1 were typed in roughly 620-640 donors, DQA1 in approximately 520, DPA1 in some 610, and DPB1 in just under 490. Four to six DR-DQ haplotypes were handled as single units for association and clustering, since linkage in the cohort was strong. Among roughly 400 genotyped donors of the cohort, an average of approximately 200,000 unique TCR beta nucleotide sequences was sequenced per donor, of which about 18% were non-productive.

The cohort was made up of several hundred healthy bone marrow donors. Cohort members were all nominally healthy when sampled, although unrecorded immune exposures were likely present. The donor was CMV seropositive and was included in the group of 250 to 300 seropositive cohort members. A peripheral blood sample was collected from each donor, and TCR beta sequencing was performed on peripheral blood mononuclear cells. Genomic DNA extraction from the blood cell samples was performed with the Qiagen DNeasy Blood Extraction Kit. General findings and caveats noted by the study authors: The classifier was reported to diagnose cytomegalovirus status with high specificity and sensitivity in both the original cohort and the validation cohort. Three of the identified cytomegalovirus-associated TCR beta chains were confirmed in vitro to be specific for cytomegalovirus antigens. According to a later analysis, most CMV-associated TCR beta chains appeared to be HLA-restricted, and the HLA associations seemed to be driven largely by CMV exposure. A further reported finding was that TCR beta sequences accurately predicted the HLA-A and HLA-B alleles for most subjects in the first cohort. A later genetic analysis associated a missense DCLRE1C variant with V-gene and J-gene trimming of TCR beta chains, and an independent cohort replicated the association. When HLA alleles, especially DR and DQ, strongly co-occurred, TCR associations were difficult to assign to individual alleles. Because the 87-base-pair reads could not distinguish some IMGT-functional V segments, including TRBV6-2 and TRBV6-3, those segments were excluded. In a later analysis, the rate of TCR association differed among HLA loci, with DRB1 alleles having the most associated TCRs and HLA-C alleles having the fewest. The presence/absence analyses assumed that sequencing depth was roughly uniform across donors, and that assumption may not be true. At a false discovery rate of 0.05, a later analysis linked 16,951 TCR beta sequences to specific HLA alleles. In an earlier analysis of some 500 of the donors, most TCR beta V segments appeared in productive rearrangements about 87% or about 30% of the time, broadly matching IMGT annotations. Because some donors lacked HLA typing at each locus, the association tests relied only on the typed subset. A later analysis found that HLA-associated TCR beta chains were more clonally expanded and had lower generation probabilities than equally common non-associated chains. Most TCR sequences were seen in very few donors, while some public TCRs were found in many individuals. A later genetic analysis reported fewer N-insertions in productive TCRs among donors in an Asian-associated ancestry cluster than the roughly 650-donor mean. Only TCR beta chains were sequenced in this cohort, and the absence of alpha or paired-chain data limited detectable features. According to the authors, the approach could potentially be generalized to other disease states and immunological phenotypes. A cluster of highly shared sequence variants was judged likely to represent a technical artifact of the sequencing pipeline. A total of 164 TCR beta chains were listed by the study as associated with cytomegalovirus. Fewer than 20 rarely observed V segments, including chromosome 9 orphons, were excluded from the earlier analysis of approximately 500 of the donors because counts were too low. The only immune exposure information available for the cohort was CMV serostatus. Correlated functional status among segregating V segments might reflect linkage disequilibrium, but an unknown experimental factor could not be ruled out. A later analysis reported that several top co-occurrence clusters appeared linked to parvovirus B19, influenza, CMV and Epstein-Barr virus.

The library was produced with the immunoSEQ multiplex PCR assay. The multiplex PCR relied on a mix of 60 forward primers for TCR Vbeta segments and 13 reverse primers for TCR Jbeta segments. Amplification of the CDR3 region of rearranged TCR beta genes was performed with a multiplex PCR assay on genomic DNA. On the Illumina HiSeq System, the amplified TCR beta libraries were sequenced as 87-base-pair reads. Concerning the study's data processing: Across the 600 to 700 repertoires, a later analysis counted tens of millions of unique TCR beta chains, around 11 million of which were shared by at least two donors. A nearest-neighbor algorithm error-corrected the raw reads and collapsed the reads into unique sequences, merging closely related sequences to remove PCR and sequencing errors. To assign V, D and J gene segments, CDR3 sequences were aligned to IMGT reference sequences. Each retained sequence needed at least a six-nucleotide match to both a V gene segment and a J gene segment. A rearrangement was called productive if the CDR3 had no stop codons and remained in frame with V and J, and every other rearrangement was called non-productive. CDR3 was defined by IMGT convention, running from the second conserved V-encoded cysteine to the conserved J-encoded phenylalanine. In an earlier analysis of approximately 500 of the donors, sequences lacking an unambiguous match to a single V gene segment were excluded. An earlier analysis of almost 600 of the donors classified V segments as functional when productive rearrangements were above 56.7% and as segregating when the standard deviation between donors was above 5%. A statistical classification framework was developed to diagnose cytomegalovirus status using the catalog of TCR beta chain sequences. In a later analysis, V and J genes were assigned by comparing TCR nucleotide sequences against IMGT/GENE-DB human TR gene sequences. Using the TCRdist pipeline, a later analysis assigned CDR3 sequences along with most-parsimonious VDJ recombination scenarios. In a later analysis, each TCR beta chain was defined by its CDR3 amino acid sequence together with its V-gene family, and reads without a unique V-gene family were excluded. In a later analysis, fewer than 600 highly shared, low-generation-probability nucleotide sequences were removed to address suspected cross-contamination and a sequencing artifact. In a later analysis, a clonal expansion index was calculated for each public chain from normalized within-repertoire ranks of inferred template counts. In a later analysis, generation probabilities were computed using a VDJ recombination model fitted to out-of-frame rearrangements, and the results were checked against IGoR. Hypergeometric tests were used in a later analysis to score TCR-TCR, TCR-HLA and TCR-CMV co-occurrence, with a repertoire-size bias correction applied to the TCR pairs. To estimate false discovery rates, a later analysis permuted the HLA or CMV assignments 20 times. In a later analysis, co-occurring TCRs were grouped with DBSCAN, and TCRdist sequence similarity was added when clustering was performed within HLA-allele-positive subsets. Co-occurrence clustering excluded repertoires with fewer than 30,000 or more than 120,000 public chains, plus five with anomalous nucleotide sharing. Not all clones reach the TCRdb copy of this immuneACCESS table, which keeps in-frame sequences only. Checked studies attribute under half of the gap to unresolved V genes and leave the rest unexplained. From that table come the V and J calls and clone size; the DNA was used to work out D and trimming. The sample table records 150,000 to 200,000 clones; 9.5% of these occur just once. The leading ten clones occupy 1% to 1.5% of the sample.

The CDR3 holds 14 amino acids from the cysteine to the phenylalanine. The retained sequence is limited to the CDR3, 42 bases, with the frame set at the first base. V is pruned by 4 bases and J by 1 base, leaving 4 bases of the junction without a gene match. For CDR1 and CDR2, the germline V gene (reference sequence) lists LNHNV and YYDKDF. For this clone: The antigen it recognizes is unknown. The sample holds no much larger clone one base away, and base qualities are not on file.

Sequences were obtained from PBMCs. The receptor was isolated from a woman aged 25 to 45 in good health and CMV-seropositive. The rearrangement joined TRBV15 to TRBJ2-7; a stretch of 7 junction bases matches TRBD2. CDR3 protein: CATSKAGQSYEQYF. The bases are TGTGCCACCAGCAAAGCGGGGCAGTCCTACGAGCAGTACTTC.